The text below deals with one TCR beta chain. Input was about 600 ng to 6,004 ng of genomic DNA from tumor or blood. The data were obtained in a study of T cells in tumors after PD-1 blockade. Study as a whole: Either cemiplimab 350 mg every 2 weeks or pembrolizumab 200 mg every 3 weeks was given. Daily vismodegib 150 mg continued in a subset of anti-PD-1-treated patients.

The protocol was immunoSEQ multiplex PCR, while the TCRdb copy is restricted to in-frame clones and leaves out a portion. The sample shows roughly 14,000 clones, over 70% of them seen only once. The TCR sequence derives from a human donor with basal cell carcinoma. Here the sequenced sample was PBMCs, taken after anti-PD-1 treatment.

CDR3 region: CASSVRTGYNQPQHF. For the CDR3, the DNA is TGTGCCAGCAGCGTACGGACAGGGTACAATCAGCCCCAGCATTTT. The chain employs TRBV5-6 and TRBJ1-5; TRBD1 matches at 8 bases. Germline V lookup: CDR1 SGHDT, CDR2 YYEEEE. This CDR3 spans 15 amino acids. V shed 4 bases and J 3 bases; nucleotides not matched to a gene: 6.